This TCR beta chain came from a study of T cell responses to AZD1222 COVID-19 vaccine (dated by TCRdb to 2020 to 2022). At the level of the whole study: TCR sequencing covered approximately 230 trial participants: some 210 given two doses of AZD1222 and around 26 given two doses of MenACWY control vaccine. Enrollment into the trials was organized by age into subgroups of 18-55, 56-69 and 70-plus years, and those subgroups contained approximately 150, 30 and 60 TCR-sequenced participants, respectively. Paper-wide results and their limitations: The vaccine-associated CD4 TCRs covered the entire spike protein, and the dominant responses fell in regions 160-218 and 743-854. Participants were mostly white British and included more females than males, and it was suggested by the authors that clonal diversity may have been underestimated. In the small 56-69-year group, the increase in depth fell short of significance, most likely because of low power. Conclusions about previously exposed vaccinees are limited because only five to seven AZD1222 recipients were SARS-CoV-2 seropositive at baseline. Because no day 14 peak-response samples were available, the repertoires could be characterized only after the peak T cell response. Nearly half of unique spike-specific TCRs reportedly recognized epitopes outside regions mutated in the B.1.351 and B.1.1.7 variants. A significant rise in spike-specific TCR breadth and depth was observed after two AZD1222 doses relative to day 0 and relative to MenACWY recipients.

Via the germline V gene (reference sequence), CDR1 is LGHDT and CDR2 YNNKEL. The CDR3 covers 17 residues, taking in both the cysteine and the phenylalanine. Just CDR3 DNA is preserved here, 51 bases in frame from base 1. Cut back by 4 bases and 3 bases, the V and J ends lie 18 bases apart. The CDR3 regions of human TCRbeta chains were analyzed by immunosequencing. The authors processed their data as follows. Repertoire TCRs were matched against a reference library of SARS-CoV-2-specific TCRs generated with the MIRA antigen-specificity platform. Breadth meant the fraction of unique TCRs that were SARS-CoV-2-associated, whereas depth meant the fraction of total T cells that were SARS-CoV-2-associated. Each spike-specific TCR was assigned to its reactive spike region and to a CD4 or CD8 class using the MIRA data. Log10-transformed breadth and depth values were compared by one-way ANOVA with Sidak's multiple comparisons tests. In TCRdb, the immuneACCESS table is reduced to in-frame sequences with V and J assigned. These tables do not hold every clone; where another copy was compared, an unresolved V gene accounts for under half, and the others remain unexplained. V, J and clone size are taken as reported in that table, and D and trimming were inferred from the DNA itself. Counted in this sample were about 120,000 clones; approximately 86% of them appeared once. The ten largest clones take up about 2.5% of the sample.

Explained via the paper, the time point label denotes: about 28 days (+/-7) after the second vaccine dose. AZD1222 recipients whose second dose came at about 4 weeks and those whose second dose came at about 12 weeks were combined into one group, since spike-specific TCR depth and breadth did not differ between the two schedules. Vaccinee samples came from UK trials COV001 and COV002, including a single-blind randomized controlled phase 2/3 trial of AZD1222 (ChAdOx1 nCoV-19) in healthy adults. For TCRbeta chain sequencing, PBMC samples from trial participants were taken at day 0 and at day 28 after the second dose. As regards this clone: Its antigen specificity is not known. Base qualities were left out, and no much larger clone turns up one base away.

The V gene is TRBV3-1 (or the pseudogene TRBV3-2) and the J gene is TRBJ2-2, with no reliable assignment of the D segment. This material consisted of peripheral blood, taken 28 days after the second AZD1222 dose. The sequence derives from an adult who received the AZD1222 COVID-19 vaccine. The nucleotide sequence reads as follows: TGTGCCAGCAGCCCCCTGGCCTCTCATATTTACACCGGGGAGCTGTTTTTT. It specifies CASSPLASHIYTGELFF.